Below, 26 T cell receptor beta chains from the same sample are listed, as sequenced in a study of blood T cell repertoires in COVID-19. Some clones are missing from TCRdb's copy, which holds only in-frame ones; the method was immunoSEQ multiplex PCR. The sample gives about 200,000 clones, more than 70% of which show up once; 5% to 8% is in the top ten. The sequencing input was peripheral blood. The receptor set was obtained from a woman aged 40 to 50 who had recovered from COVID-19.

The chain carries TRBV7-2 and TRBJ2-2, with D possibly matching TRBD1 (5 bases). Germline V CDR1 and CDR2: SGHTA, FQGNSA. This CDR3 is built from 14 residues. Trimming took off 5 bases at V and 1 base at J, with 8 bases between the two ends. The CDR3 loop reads CASSTDRNTGELFF. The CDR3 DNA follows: TGTGCCAGCAGCACAGACAGGAACACCGGGGAGCTGTTTTTT.

The CDR3 sequence: CTSATRFASGLFSYNEQFF. CDR3 sequence (DNA): TGCACCAGCGCAACGCGTTTCGCTAGCGGCCTTTTCTCCTACAATGAGCAGTTCTTC. The chain joins TRBV1 to TRBJ2-1; TRBD2 is the table's D call and was not checked against the DNA. TRBV1 is a recognized pseudogene. The CDR3 consists of 19 residues.

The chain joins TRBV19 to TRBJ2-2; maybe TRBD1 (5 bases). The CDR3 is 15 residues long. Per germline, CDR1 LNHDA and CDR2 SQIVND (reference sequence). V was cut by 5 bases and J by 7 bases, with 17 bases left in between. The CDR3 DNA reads TGTGCCAGTAGTCCCCGTTCATCAGGGCACGGGGAGCTGTTTTTT. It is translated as CASSPRSSGHGELFF. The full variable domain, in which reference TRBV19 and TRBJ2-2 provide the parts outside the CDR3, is DGGITQSPKYLFRKEGQNVTLSCEQNLNHDAMYWYRQDPGQGLRLIYYSQIVNDFQKGDIAEGYSVSREKKESFPLTVTSAQKNPTAFYLCASSPRSSGHGELFFGEGSRLTVL.

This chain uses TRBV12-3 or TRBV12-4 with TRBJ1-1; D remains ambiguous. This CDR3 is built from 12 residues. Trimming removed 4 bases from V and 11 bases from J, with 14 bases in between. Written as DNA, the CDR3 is TGTGCCAGCAGTTCATCGGTGCTGTCCGCTTTCTTT. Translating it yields CASSSSVLSAFF.

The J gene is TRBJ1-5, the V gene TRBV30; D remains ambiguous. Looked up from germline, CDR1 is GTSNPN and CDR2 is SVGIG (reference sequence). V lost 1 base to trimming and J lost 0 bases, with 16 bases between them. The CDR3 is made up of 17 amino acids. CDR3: CAWSEVRGLNSNQPQHF. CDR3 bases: TGTGCCTGGAGTGAAGTAAGAGGATTAAATAGCAATCAGCCCCAGCATTTT.

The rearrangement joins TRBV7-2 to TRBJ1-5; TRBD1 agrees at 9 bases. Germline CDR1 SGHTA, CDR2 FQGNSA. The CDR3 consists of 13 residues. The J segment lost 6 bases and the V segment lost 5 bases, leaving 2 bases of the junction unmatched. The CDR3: CASSTQGAQPQHF. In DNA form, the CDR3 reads TGTGCCAGCAGCACACAGGGGGCTCAGCCCCAGCATTTT.

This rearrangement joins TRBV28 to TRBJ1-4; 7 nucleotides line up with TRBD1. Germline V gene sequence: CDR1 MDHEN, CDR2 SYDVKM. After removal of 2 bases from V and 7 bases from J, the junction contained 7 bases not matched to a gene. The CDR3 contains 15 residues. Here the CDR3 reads CASSLQRQGGEKLFF. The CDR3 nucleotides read TGTGCCAGCAGTTTACAACGACAGGGCGGTGAAAAACTGTTTTTT.

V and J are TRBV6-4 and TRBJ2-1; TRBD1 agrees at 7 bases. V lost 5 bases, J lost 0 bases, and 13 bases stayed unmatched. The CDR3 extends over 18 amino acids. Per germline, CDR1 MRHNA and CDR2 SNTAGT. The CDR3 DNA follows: TGTGCCAGCAGTAAGGGTGTAATCGGACAGGCCTCCTACAATGAGCAGTTCTTC. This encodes CASSKGVIGQASYNEQFF.

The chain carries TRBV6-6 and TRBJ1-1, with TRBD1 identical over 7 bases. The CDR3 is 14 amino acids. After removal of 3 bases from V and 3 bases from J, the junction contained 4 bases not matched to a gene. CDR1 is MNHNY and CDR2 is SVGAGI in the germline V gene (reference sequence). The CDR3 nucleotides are TGTGCCAGCAGTTATGGCCAGGGGGACACTGAAGCTTTCTTT. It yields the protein CASSYGQGDTEAFF.

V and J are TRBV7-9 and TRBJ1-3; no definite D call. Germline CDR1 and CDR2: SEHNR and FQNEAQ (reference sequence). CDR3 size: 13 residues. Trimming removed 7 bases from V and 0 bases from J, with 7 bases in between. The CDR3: CASTAGSGNTIYF. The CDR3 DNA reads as TGTGCCAGCACCGCGGGCTCTGGAAACACCATATATTTT.

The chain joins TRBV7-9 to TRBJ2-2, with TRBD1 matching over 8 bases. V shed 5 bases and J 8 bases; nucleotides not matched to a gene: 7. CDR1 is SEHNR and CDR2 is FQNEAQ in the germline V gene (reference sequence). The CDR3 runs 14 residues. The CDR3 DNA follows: TGTGCCAGCAGCCAGGACAGGGAATTGGGGGAGCTGTTTTTT. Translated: CASSQDRELGELFF.

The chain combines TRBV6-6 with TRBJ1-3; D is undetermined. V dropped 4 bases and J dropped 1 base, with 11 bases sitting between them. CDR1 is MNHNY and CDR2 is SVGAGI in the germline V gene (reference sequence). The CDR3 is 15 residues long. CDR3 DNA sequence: TGTGCCAGCAGTTTGTCGGGGATATCTGGAAACACCATATATTTT. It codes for CASSLSGISGNTIYF.

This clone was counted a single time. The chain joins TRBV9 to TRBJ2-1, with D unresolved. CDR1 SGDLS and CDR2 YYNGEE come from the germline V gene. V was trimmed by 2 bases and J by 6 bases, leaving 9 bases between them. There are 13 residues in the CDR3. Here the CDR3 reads CASSVAEPNEQFF. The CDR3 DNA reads TGTGCCAGCAGCGTTGCGGAACCCAATGAGCAGTTCTTC.

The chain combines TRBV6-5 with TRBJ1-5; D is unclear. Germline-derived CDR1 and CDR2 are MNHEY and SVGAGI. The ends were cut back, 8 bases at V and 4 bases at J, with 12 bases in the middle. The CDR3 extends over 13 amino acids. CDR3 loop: CASGLQNNQPQHF. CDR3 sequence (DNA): TGTGCCAGCGGTTTACAGAATAATCAGCCCCAGCATTTT.

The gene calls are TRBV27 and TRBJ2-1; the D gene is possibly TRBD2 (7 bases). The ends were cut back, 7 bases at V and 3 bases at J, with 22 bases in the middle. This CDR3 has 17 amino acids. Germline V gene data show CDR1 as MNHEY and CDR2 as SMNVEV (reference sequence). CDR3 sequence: CASIGLAEGGYYNEQFF. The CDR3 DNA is TGTGCCAGCATAGGGCTAGCGGAGGGGGGGTACTACAATGAGCAGTTCTTC.

For the CDR3, the DNA is TGTGCCAGCAGCCAGAGGGGGCCTATGTCTGAAGCTTTCTTT. It specifies CASSQRGPMSEAFF. The chain has TRBV3-1 (or the pseudogene TRBV3-2) and TRBJ1-1; 7 bases map to TRBD1. The CDR3 totals 14 residues. V trimming: 3 bases; J trimming: 6 bases; junction bases outside the gene matches: 7. Per germline, CDR1 LGHDT and CDR2 YNNKEL (reference sequence).

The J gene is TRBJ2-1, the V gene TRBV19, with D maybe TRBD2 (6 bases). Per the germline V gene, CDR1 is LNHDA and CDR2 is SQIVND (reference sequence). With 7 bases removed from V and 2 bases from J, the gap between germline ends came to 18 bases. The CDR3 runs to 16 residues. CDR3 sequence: CASTGPGLKTYNEQFF. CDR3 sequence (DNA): TGTGCCAGTACCGGGCCGGGACTTAAGACCTACAATGAGCAGTTCTTC. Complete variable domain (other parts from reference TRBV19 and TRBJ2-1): DGGITQSPKYLFRKEGQNVTLSCEQNLNHDAMYWYRQDPGQGLRLIYYSQIVNDFQKGDIAEGYSVSREKKESFPLTVTSAQKNPTAFYLCASTGPGLKTYNEQFFGPGTRLTVL.

The CDR3 loop is CASSWGQDYGYTF. CDR3 DNA: TGTGCCAGCAGTTGGGGGCAGGACTATGGCTACACCTTC. J is TRBJ1-2 and V is TRBV28; perhaps TRBD1 as D (6 bases). CDR3 length equals 13 residues. V shed 4 bases and J shed 3 bases, with 9 bases lying between them. Germline CDR1 and CDR2: MDHEN and SYDVKM.

This CDR3 is CASSDPLLAGGETQYF. Here the CDR3 DNA reads TGCGCCAGCAGTGACCCACTACTAGCGGGAGGGGAGACCCAGTACTTC. This chain uses TRBV10-2 with TRBJ2-5; 13 nucleotides match TRBD2. Germline V gives CDR1 WSHSY, CDR2 SAAADI. V lost 3 bases and J lost 5; bases outside the gene matches: 6. The CDR3 contains 16 residues.

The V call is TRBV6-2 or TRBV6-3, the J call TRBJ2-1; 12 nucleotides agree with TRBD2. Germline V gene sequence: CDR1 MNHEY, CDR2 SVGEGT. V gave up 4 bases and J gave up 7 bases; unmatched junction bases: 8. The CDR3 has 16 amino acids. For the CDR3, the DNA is TGTGCCAGCAGTTTACAGACTAGCGGGAGTTGGAATGAGCAGTTCTTC. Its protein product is CASSLQTSGSWNEQFF.

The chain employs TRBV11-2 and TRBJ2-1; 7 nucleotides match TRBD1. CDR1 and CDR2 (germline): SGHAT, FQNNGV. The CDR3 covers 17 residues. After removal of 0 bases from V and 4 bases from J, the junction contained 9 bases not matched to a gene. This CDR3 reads CASSLEPGTALYNEQFF. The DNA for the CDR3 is TGTGCCAGCAGCTTAGAGCCCGGGACAGCACTTTACAATGAGCAGTTCTTC. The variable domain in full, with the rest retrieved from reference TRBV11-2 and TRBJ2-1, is EAGVAQSPRYKIIEKRQSVAFWCNPISGHATLYWYQQILGQGPKLLIQFQNNGVVDDSQLPKDRFSAERLKGVDSTLKIQPAKLEDSAVYLCASSLEPGTALYNEQFFGPGTRLTVL.

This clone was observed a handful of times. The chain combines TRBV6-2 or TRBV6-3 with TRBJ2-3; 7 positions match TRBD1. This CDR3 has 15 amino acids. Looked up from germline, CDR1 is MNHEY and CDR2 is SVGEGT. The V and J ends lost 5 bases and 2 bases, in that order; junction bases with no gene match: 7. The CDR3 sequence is CASSHYGQATDTQYF. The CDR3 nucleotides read TGTGCCAGCAGTCACTACGGACAGGCCACAGATACGCAGTATTTT.

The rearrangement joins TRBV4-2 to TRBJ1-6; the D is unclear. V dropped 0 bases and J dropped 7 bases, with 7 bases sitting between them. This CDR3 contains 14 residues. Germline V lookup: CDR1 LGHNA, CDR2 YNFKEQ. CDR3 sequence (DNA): TGTGCCAGCAGCCAAGATGAGGGAAATTCACCCCTCCACTTT. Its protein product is CASSQDEGNSPLHF.

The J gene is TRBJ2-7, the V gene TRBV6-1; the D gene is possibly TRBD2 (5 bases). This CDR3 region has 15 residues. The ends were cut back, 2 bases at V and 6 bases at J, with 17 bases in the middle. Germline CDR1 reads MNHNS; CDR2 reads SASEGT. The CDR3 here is CASSESGWRMIEQYF. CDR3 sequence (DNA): TGTGCCAGCAGTGAATCAGGCTGGAGGATGATCGAGCAGTACTTC.

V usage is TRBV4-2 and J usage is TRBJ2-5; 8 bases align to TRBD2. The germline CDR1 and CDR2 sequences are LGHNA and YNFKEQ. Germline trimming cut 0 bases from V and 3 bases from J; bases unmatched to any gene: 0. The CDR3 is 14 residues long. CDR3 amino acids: CASSQELAEETQYF. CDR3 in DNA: TGTGCCAGCAGCCAAGAACTAGCGGAAGAGACCCAGTACTTC.

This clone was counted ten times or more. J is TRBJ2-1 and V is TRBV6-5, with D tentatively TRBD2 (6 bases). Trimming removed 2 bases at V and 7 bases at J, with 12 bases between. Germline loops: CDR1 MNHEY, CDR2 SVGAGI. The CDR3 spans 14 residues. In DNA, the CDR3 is TGTGCCAGCAGTTACGAGCGGGTTGGGAATGAGCAGTTCTTC. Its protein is CASSYERVGNEQFF.